These 19 T cell receptor beta chains share one sample of origin, sequenced in a study of cytomegalovirus exposure and HLA in healthy donors. Amplification used 60 Vbeta primers and 13 Jbeta primers. Clones were sequenced by immunoSEQ multiplex PCR, and TCRdb holds only the in-frame ones, with some missing. The sample contains 110,000 to 150,000 clones, about 75% of which appear only once. The sequenced sample consisted of PBMCs. These receptors originate from a man aged 30 to 39 in good health and CMV-seronegative.

The V gene is TRBV15, the J gene TRBJ2-7, with 8 bases lining up with TRBD2. The CDR3 runs to 13 residues. Germline V gene lookup returns CDR1 LNHNV and CDR2 YYDKDF (reference sequence). After removal of 3 bases from V and 7 bases from J, the junction contained 5 bases not matched to a gene. The CDR3 DNA is TGTGCCACCAGCAGGCGGGAGGCGGGGGAGCAGTACTTC. Its protein product is CATSRREAGEQYF.

This clone came up a few times. The rearrangement joins TRBV30 to TRBJ1-2, with TRBD1 as a possible D gene (6 bases). Germline V gives CDR1 GTSNPN, CDR2 SVGIG (reference sequence). The CDR3 spans 13 residues. Between the trimmed V and J ends, which lost 8 bases and 5 bases, there was a span of 18 bases. CDR3: CAARDRNLYGYTF. As DNA, the CDR3 is TGTGCCGCGAGAGACAGGAATTTGTATGGCTACACCTTC.

The chain carries TRBV5-8 and TRBJ2-7, with 8 bases identical to TRBD1. CDR1 and CDR2 (germline): SGHTS, YDEGEE. Trimming removed 4 bases from V and 0 bases from J; junction bases left unmatched: 9. The CDR3 extends over 16 amino acids. CDR3 DNA sequence: TGTGCCAGCAGCGCATCCGGGACAGGCGGCTCCTACGAGCAGTACTTC. Residues: CASSASGTGGSYEQYF. Using reference TRBV5-8 and TRBJ2-7 for the parts outside the CDR3, the full variable domain is EAGVTQSPTHLIKTRGQQATLRCSPISGHTSVYWYQQALGLGLQFLLWYDEGEERNRGNFPPRFSGRQFPNYSSELNVNALELEDSALYLCASSASGTGGSYEQYFGPGTRLTVT.

The CDR3: CASSPGTGVPNEQFF. The CDR3 DNA reads as TGTGCCAGCTCACCGGGTACGGGAGTACCCAATGAGCAGTTCTTC. The rearrangement links TRBV18 to TRBJ2-1; tentative D call: TRBD2 (6 bases). The CDR3 sequence is 15 residues long. Germline V lookup: CDR1 KGHSH, CDR2 LQKENI. Trimming removed 3 bases from V and 6 bases from J, with 15 bases in between.

The chain employs TRBV27 and TRBJ2-7; 7 bases agree with TRBD1. Germline V CDR1 and CDR2: MNHEY, SMNVEV (reference sequence). Trimming at V came to 0 bases and at J to 4 bases, leaving 6 bases not matched to a gene. The CDR3 loop spans 15 amino acids. The CDR3 loop is CASSLSKGQRYEQYF. The CDR3 nucleotides read TGTGCCAGCAGTTTATCGAAGGGACAGAGGTACGAGCAGTACTTC.

The chain links TRBV7-9 to TRBJ1-1; 8 nucleotides line up with TRBD1. The trim removed 2 bases at V and 10 bases at J, leaving 9 bases unmatched. Germline-derived CDR1 and CDR2 are SEHNR and FQNEAQ (reference sequence). The CDR3 length is 14 residues. This chain's CDR3 is CASSLSGGAFGAFF. The CDR3 nucleotides read TGTGCCAGCAGCTTATCAGGGGGCGCTTTTGGAGCTTTCTTT.

This chain uses TRBV28 with TRBJ1-2; D not certain. The CDR3 sequence is 11 residues long. Germline V lookup: CDR1 MDHEN, CDR2 SYDVKM. V was shortened by 6 bases and J by 6 bases, with 8 bases between the two germline ends. The CDR3 spells CASSGGNGYTF. DNA of the CDR3: TGTGCCAGCAGCGGAGGGAATGGCTACACCTTC.

The rearrangement joins TRBV4-1 to TRBJ2-3; D gene ambiguous. V gave up 6 bases and J gave up 0 bases, with 10 bases separating them. From germline, CDR1 is MGHRA and CDR2 YSYEKL. This CDR3 spans 14 amino acids. The CDR3 DNA reads as TGCGCCAGCAGACAGCACCCTAGCACAGATACGCAGTATTTT. Protein sequence: CASRQHPSTDTQYF.

This clone was picked up one time. The genes are TRBV5-1 and TRBJ1-4; 7 bases are a match to TRBD1. V was pared by 0 bases and J by 7 bases, with 6 bases of the junction left unmatched. CDR3 length equals 15 residues. Germline CDR1 reads SGHRS; CDR2 reads YFSETQ. The CDR3 protein is CASSLEGAVGEKLFF. The CDR3 coding sequence is TGCGCCAGCAGCTTGGAGGGGGCGGTCGGTGAAAAACTGTTTTTT.

The CDR3 DNA follows: TGCGCCAGCAGCCAAGGCCTTACAGGGTTGGGCGAGCAGTACTTC. Amino acid sequence: CASSQGLTGLGEQYF. The genes are TRBV4-1 and TRBJ2-7; D possibly corresponds to TRBD1 (6 bases). The CDR3 covers 15 residues. V dropped 1 base and J dropped 6 bases, with 16 bases sitting between them. CDR1 is MGHRA and CDR2 is YSYEKL in the germline V gene.

This clone has a single count. The chain has TRBV30 and TRBJ1-2, with a tentative D call TRBD1 (6 bases). CDR1 is GTSNPN and CDR2 is SVGIG in the germline V gene (reference sequence). V lost 3 bases and J lost 0, with 23 bases in between. The CDR3 is 18 amino acids. This chain's CDR3 is CAWRSKDSPHQANYGYTF. Here the CDR3 DNA reads TGTGCCTGGAGGTCCAAGGACAGTCCCCACCAAGCTAACTATGGCTACACCTTC.

V usage is TRBV15 and J usage is TRBJ1-2; TRBD1 is a possible D gene (5 bases). V lost 7 bases to trimming and J lost 0 bases, with 18 bases between them. Germline V gives CDR1 LNHNV, CDR2 YYDKDF (reference sequence). CDR3 size: 16 residues. CDR3 residues: CATTEGLGSANYGYTF. In DNA, the CDR3 is TGTGCCACCACCGAGGGACTAGGCTCTGCTAACTATGGCTACACCTTC.

This rearrangement joins TRBV5-4 to TRBJ2-5; 12 bases fit TRBD2. Trimming took 3 bases from V and 3 from J; bases not matched to a gene: 3. In germline, CDR1 is SGHNT, CDR2 YYREEE (reference sequence). The CDR3 extends over 15 amino acids. CDR3 DNA sequence: TGTGCCAGCAGCTCTCCTAGCGGGAGGGAAGAGACCCAGTACTTC. It codes for CASSSPSGREETQYF.

This sequence joins TRBV7-9 and TRBJ2-3; TRBD2 matches 8 bases. Germline V gives CDR1 SEHNR, CDR2 FQNEAQ (reference sequence). The length of the CDR3 is 12 residues. The ends lost 8 bases at V and 3 bases at J; junction bases unmatched: 1. This CDR3 is CASRGGTDTQYF. Written as DNA, the CDR3 is TGTGCCAGCCGCGGGGGGACAGATACGCAGTATTTT.

The genes are TRBV7-6 and TRBJ2-7, with 7 bases that match TRBD1. The CDR3 sequence is 15 residues long. With V trimmed by 1 base and J by 0 bases, 3 bases remained unmatched. In germline, CDR1 is SGHVS, CDR2 FNYEAQ. The CDR3 DNA follows: TGTGCCAGCAGCTTAGACAGGGGCTTCTCCTACGAGCAGTACTTC. Protein: CASSLDRGFSYEQYF.

The CDR3 sequence is CASSRSGKPSTDTQYF. Written as DNA, the CDR3 is TGTGCCAGCAGCCGGTCAGGGAAACCTAGCACAGATACGCAGTATTTT. The chain uses TRBV6-6 and TRBJ2-3, with a weak D call TRBD1 (5 bases). V lost 6 bases and J 0 bases, leaving 16 bases between the germline ends. This CDR3 region has 16 residues. Germline V CDR1 and CDR2: MNHNY, SVGAGI (reference sequence).

The rearrangement joins TRBV19 to TRBJ2-7; 9 bases are a match to TRBD1. CDR1 and CDR2 (germline): LNHDA, SQIVND (reference sequence). The CDR3 totals 15 residues. V lost 3 bases, J lost 1 base, and 4 bases stayed unmatched. The CDR3 DNA follows: TGTGCCAGTAGTATGGGGACAGGGCGGTCCTACGAGCAGTACTTC. Protein product: CASSMGTGRSYEQYF.

CDR3 coding DNA: TGCAGTGTCGGTAGCTCCTACGAGCAGTACTTC. The encoded protein is CSVGSSYEQYF. J is TRBJ2-7 and V is TRBV20-1; D is undetermined. Germline lookup yields CDR1 DFQATT and CDR2 SNEGSKA (reference sequence). The CDR3 is 11 amino acids. V dropped 7 bases and J dropped 0 bases, with 7 bases sitting between them.

The chain combines TRBV5-1 with TRBJ2-3; a weak D match, TRBD1 (5 bases). Germline CDR1 is SGHRS and CDR2 is YFSETQ. V lost 4 bases and J 3 bases, leaving 15 bases between the germline ends. The CDR3 length is 15 residues. CDR3 region: CASSIAGQVTDTQYF. CDR3 in DNA: TGCGCCAGCAGCATAGCAGGGCAGGTGACAGATACGCAGTATTTT.